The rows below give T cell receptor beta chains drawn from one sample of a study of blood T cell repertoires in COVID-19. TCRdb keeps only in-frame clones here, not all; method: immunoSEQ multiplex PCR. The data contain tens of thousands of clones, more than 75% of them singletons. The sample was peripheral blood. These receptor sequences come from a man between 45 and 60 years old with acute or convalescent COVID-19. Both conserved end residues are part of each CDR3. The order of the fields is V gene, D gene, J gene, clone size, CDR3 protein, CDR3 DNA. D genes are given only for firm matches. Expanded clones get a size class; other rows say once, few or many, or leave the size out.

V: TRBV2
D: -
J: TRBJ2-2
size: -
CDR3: CASSEVGVSTGELFF
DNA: TGTGCCAGCAGTGAGGTGGGAGTATCAACCGGGGAGCTGTTTTTT

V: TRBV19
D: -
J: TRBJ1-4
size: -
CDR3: CASGRGGIEKLFF
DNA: TGTGCCAGTGGTCGGGGAGGAATCGAAAAACTGTTTTTT

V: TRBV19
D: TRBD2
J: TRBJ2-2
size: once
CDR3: CASARGGTGELFF
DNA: TGTGCCAGTGCGCGGGGGGGGACCGGGGAGCTGTTTTTT

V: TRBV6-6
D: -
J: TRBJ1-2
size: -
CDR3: CASSRVPGSGYGYTF
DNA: TGTGCCAGCAGCCGAGTTCCAGGGTCTGGCTATGGCTACACCTTC

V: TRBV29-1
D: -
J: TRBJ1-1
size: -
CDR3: CSVEGGRAEDTEAFF
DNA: TGCAGCGTTGAAGGGGGCAGGGCTGAGGACACTGAAGCTTTCTTT

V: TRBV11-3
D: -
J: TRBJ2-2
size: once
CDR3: CASSSQTGELFF
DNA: TGTGCCAGCAGCTCTCAGACCGGGGAGCTGTTTTTT

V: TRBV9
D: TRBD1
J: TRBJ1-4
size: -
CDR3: CASSESAGQGGEKLFF
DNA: TGTGCCAGCAGCGAGTCAGCGGGACAGGGAGGTGAAAAACTGTTTTTT

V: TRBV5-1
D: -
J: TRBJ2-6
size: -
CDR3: CASSSPGSGANVLTF
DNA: TGCGCCAGCAGTTCGCCCGGCTCTGGGGCCAACGTCCTGACTTTC

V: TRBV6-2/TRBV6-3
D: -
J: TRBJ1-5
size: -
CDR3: CASSYRGSNQPQHF
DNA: TGTGCCAGCAGTTACCGAGGGTCCAATCAGCCCCAGCATTTT

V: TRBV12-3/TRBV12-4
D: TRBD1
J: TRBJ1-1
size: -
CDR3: CASRGTGGEAFF
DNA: TGTGCCAGCAGGGGGACAGGGGGCGAAGCTTTCTTT

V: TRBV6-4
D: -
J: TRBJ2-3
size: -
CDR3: CASLVRADTQYF
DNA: TGTGCCAGCCTGGTCAGGGCAGATACGCAGTATTTT

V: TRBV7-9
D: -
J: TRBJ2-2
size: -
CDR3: CASRSPGVTGELFF
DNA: TGTGCCAGCAGGTCGCCAGGGGTGACCGGGGAGCTGTTTTTT

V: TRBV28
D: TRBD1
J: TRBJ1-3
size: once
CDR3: CASRPPPQGAGNTIYF
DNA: TGTGCCAGCAGACCGCCCCCCCAGGGGGCTGGAAACACCATATATTTT

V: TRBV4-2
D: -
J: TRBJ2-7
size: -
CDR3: CASSQRLQPSYEQYF
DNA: TGTGCCAGCAGCCAACGACTACAACCTTCCTACGAGCAGTACTTC

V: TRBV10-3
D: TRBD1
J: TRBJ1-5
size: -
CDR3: CAISPQGPPNQPQHF
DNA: TGTGCCATCAGCCCACAGGGGCCTCCCAATCAGCCCCAGCATTTT

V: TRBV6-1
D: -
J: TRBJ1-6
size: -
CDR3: CASSEKAHLLKTLHF
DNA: TGTGCCAGCAGTGAAAAAGCCCACCTCCTGAAGACCCTCCACTTT

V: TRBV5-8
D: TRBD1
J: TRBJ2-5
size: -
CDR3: CASSVGVDRGQETQYF
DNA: TGTGCCAGCAGCGTCGGGGTGGACAGGGGCCAAGAGACCCAGTACTTC

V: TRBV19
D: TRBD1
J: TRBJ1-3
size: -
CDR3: CASGVPGQGVLRGNTIYF
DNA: TGTGCCAGTGGAGTACCGGGACAGGGGGTCTTGCGTGGAAACACCATATATTTT

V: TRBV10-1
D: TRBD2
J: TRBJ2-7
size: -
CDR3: CASSERTSGSYEQYF
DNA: TGCGCCAGCAGTGAACGGACTAGCGGGAGCTACGAGCAGTACTTC

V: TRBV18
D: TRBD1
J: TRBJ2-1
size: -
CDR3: CASSLGTGGYNEQFF
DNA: TGTGCCAGCTCACTCGGGACAGGGGGATACAATGAGCAGTTCTTC

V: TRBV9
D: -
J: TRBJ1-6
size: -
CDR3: CASSVANGVQGPLHF
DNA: TGTGCCAGCAGCGTAGCTAACGGGGTACAGGGACCCCTCCACTTT

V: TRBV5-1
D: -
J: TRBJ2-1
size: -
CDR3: CASSQGVGGGNEQFF
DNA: TGCGCCAGCAGCCAAGGTGTGGGGGGTGGCAATGAGCAGTTCTTC

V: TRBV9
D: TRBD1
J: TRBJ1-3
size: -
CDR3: CASSPLGTGWTGNTIYF
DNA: TGTGCCAGCAGCCCCCTGGGGACAGGATGGACTGGAAACACCATATATTTT

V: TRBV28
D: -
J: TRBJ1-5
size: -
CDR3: CASSLAGETLSNQPQHF
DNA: TGTGCCAGCAGTTTAGCGGGGGAGACGCTTAGCAATCAGCCCCAGCATTTT

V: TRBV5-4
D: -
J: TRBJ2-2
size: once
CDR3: CASSPQIGELFF
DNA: TGTGCCAGCAGCCCCCAAATCGGGGAGCTGTTTTTT

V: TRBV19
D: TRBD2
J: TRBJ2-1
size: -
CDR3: CASSTIGARGRLAGGRNEQFF
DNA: TGTGCCAGTAGTACCATCGGCGCCAGGGGGCGGCTAGCGGGAGGAAGGAATGAGCAGTTCTTC

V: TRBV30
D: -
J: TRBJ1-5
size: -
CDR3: CAWSKGDGQPQHF
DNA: TGTGCCTGGAGTAAGGGGGATGGTCAGCCCCAGCATTTT

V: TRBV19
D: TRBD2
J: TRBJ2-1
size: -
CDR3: CASSVGGGAFNEQFF
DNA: TGTGCCAGTAGTGTCGGCGGGGGGGCGTTTAATGAGCAGTTCTTC

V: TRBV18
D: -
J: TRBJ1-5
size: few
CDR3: CASSPSGGQPQHF
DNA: TGTGCCAGCTCACCCTCGGGGGGGCAGCCCCAGCATTTT

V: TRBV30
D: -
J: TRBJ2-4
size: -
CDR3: CAWSPPLAEPKNIQYF
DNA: TGTGCCTGGAGCCCCCCTTTAGCAGAACCCAAAAACATTCAGTACTTC

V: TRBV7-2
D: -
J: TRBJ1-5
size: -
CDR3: CASSLLGLAGNQPQHF
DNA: TGTGCCAGCAGCTTACTGGGTCTAGCCGGCAATCAGCCCCAGCATTTT

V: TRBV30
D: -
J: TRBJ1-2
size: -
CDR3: CAWSDPPGWGYTF
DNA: TGTGCCTGGAGCGACCCACCAGGGTGGGGCTACACCTTC

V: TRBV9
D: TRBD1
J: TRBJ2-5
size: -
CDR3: CASSGAGTGVETQYF
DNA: TGTGCCAGCAGCGGTGCCGGGACAGGGGTAGAGACCCAGTACTTC

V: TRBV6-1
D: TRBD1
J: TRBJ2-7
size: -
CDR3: CASSEGTGTYEQYF
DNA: TGTGCCAGCAGTGAAGGGACAGGGACCTACGAGCAGTACTTC

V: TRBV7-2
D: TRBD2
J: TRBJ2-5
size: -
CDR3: CASSLGLRLAGETQYF
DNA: TGTGCCAGCAGCTTAGGGCTCAGGCTAGCGGGAGAGACCCAGTACTTC

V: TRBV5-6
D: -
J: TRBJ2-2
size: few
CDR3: CASSLVGQPNTGELFF
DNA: TGTGCCAGCAGCTTGGTAGGACAGCCGAACACCGGGGAGCTGTTTTTT

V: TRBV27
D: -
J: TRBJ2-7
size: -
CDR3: CASRPLGGSTYEQYF
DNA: TGTGCCAGCAGGCCTTTAGGCGGGTCGACCTACGAGCAGTACTTC

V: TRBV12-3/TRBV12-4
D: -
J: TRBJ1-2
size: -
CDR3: CASSEGYGYTF
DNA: TGTGCCAGCAGCGAGGGCTATGGCTACACCTTC

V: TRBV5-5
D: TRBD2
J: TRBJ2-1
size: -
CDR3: CASSLTSGDYNEQFF
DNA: TGTGCCAGCAGCTTGACTAGCGGGGACTACAATGAGCAGTTCTTC

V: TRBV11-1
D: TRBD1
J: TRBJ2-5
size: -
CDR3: CASSRGQGAPRETQYF
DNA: TGTGCCAGCAGCCGCGGGCAGGGGGCCCCGCGGGAGACCCAGTACTTC

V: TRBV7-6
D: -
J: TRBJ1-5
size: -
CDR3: CASSLFQGSFANQPQHF
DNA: TGTGCCAGCAGCTTATTCCAGGGTTCCTTCGCCAATCAGCCCCAGCATTTT

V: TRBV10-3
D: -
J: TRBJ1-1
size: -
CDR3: CAISYDSDTEAFF
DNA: TGTGCCATCAGCTATGACAGTGACACTGAAGCTTTCTTT

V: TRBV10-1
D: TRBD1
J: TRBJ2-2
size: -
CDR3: CASSGGRNTGELFF
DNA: TGCGCCAGTTCAGGGGGCCGTAACACCGGGGAGCTGTTTTTT

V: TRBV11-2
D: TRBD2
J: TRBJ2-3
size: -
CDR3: CASSDYGAGATQYF
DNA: TGTGCCAGCAGCGACTACGGAGCGGGAGCTACGCAGTATTTT

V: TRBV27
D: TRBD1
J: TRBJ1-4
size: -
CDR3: CASSQKTGGVEKLFF
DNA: TGTGCCAGCAGTCAGAAGACAGGGGGAGTTGAAAAACTGTTTTTT

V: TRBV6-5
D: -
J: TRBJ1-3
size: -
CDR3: CASNRGGTGNTIYF
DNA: TGTGCCAGCAACCGAGGGGGAACTGGAAACACCATATATTTT

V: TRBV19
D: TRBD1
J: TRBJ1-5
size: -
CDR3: CASSGTGGNQPQHF
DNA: TGTGCCAGTAGCGGGACAGGGGGCAATCAGCCCCAGCATTTT

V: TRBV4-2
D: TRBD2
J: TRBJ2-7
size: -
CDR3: CASSQDGPWTSGSHEQYF
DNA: TGTGCCAGCAGCCAAGATGGGCCTTGGACTAGCGGGTCACACGAGCAGTACTTC

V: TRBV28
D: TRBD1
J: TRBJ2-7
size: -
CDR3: CASSPGQITFEQYF
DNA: TGTGCCAGCAGCCCGGGACAGATTACCTTCGAGCAGTACTTC

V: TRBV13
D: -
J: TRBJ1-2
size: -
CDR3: CASSLGSYYGYTF
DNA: TGTGCCAGCAGCTTAGGTTCGTACTATGGCTACACCTTC

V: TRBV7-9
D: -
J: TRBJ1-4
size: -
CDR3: CASSLQGIRNEKLFF
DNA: TGTGCCAGCAGCTTACAGGGAATAAGGAATGAAAAACTGTTTTTT

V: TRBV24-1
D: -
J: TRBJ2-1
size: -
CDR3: CATSARGAGNEQFF
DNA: TGTGCCACCAGCGCCCGGGGAGCTGGAAATGAGCAGTTCTTC

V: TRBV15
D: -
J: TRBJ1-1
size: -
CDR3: CATSRLQGWATEAFF
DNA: TGTGCCACCAGCAGACTTCAGGGTTGGGCCACTGAAGCTTTCTTT